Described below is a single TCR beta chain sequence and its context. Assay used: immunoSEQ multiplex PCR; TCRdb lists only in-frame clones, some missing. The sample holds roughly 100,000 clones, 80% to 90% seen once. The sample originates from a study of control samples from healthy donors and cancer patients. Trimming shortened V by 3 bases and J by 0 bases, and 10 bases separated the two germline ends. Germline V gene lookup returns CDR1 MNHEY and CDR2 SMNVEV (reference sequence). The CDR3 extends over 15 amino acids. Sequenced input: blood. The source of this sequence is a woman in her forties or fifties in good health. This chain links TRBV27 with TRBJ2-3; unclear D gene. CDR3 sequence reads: CASSLQDPSTDTQYF. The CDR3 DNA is TGTGCCAGCAGTTTGCAAGATCCTAGCACAGATACGCAGTATTTT.